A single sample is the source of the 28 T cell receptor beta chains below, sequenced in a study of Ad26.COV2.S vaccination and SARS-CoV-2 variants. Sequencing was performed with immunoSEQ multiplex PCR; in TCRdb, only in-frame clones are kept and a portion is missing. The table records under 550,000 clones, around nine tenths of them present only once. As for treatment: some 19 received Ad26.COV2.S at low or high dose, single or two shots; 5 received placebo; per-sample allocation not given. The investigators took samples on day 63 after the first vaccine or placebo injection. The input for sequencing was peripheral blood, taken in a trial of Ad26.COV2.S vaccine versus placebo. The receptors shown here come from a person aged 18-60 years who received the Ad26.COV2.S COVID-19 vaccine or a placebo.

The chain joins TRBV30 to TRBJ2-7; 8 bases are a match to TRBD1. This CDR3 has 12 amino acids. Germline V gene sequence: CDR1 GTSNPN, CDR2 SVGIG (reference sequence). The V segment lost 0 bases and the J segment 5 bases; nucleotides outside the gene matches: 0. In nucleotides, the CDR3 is TGTGCCTGGAGTGTGACAGGGGACGAGCAGTACTTC. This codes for CAWSVTGDEQYF.

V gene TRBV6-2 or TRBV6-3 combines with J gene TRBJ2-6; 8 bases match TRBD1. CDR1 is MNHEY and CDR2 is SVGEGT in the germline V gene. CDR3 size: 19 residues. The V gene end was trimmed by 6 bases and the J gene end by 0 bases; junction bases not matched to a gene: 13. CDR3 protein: CASSRYGQGTHSGANVLTF. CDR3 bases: TGTGCCAGCAGCCGTTACGGACAGGGAACTCACTCTGGGGCCAACGTCCTGACTTTC.

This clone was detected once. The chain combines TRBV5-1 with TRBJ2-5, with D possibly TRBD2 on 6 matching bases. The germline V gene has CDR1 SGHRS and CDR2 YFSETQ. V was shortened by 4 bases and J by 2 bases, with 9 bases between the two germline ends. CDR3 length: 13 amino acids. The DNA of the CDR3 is TGCGCCAGCAGCGGAGGGGAACAAGAGACCCAGTACTTC. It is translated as CASSGGEQETQYF.

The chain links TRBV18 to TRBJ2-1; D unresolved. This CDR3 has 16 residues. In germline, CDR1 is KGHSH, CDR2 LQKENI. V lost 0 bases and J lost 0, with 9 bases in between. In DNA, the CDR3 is TGTGCCAGCTCACCACCGATGGGGAACTCCTACAATGAGCAGTTCTTC. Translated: CASSPPMGNSYNEQFF.

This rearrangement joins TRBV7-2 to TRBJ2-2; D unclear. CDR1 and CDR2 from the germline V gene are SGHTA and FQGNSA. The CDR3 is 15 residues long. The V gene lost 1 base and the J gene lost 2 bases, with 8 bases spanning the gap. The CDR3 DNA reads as TGTGCCAGCAGCTTAGTCGGCAGTAACACCGGGGAGCTGTTTTTT. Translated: CASSLVGSNTGELFF.

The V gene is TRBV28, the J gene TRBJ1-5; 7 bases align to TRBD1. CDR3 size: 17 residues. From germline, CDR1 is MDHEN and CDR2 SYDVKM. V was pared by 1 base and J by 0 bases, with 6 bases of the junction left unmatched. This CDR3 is CASSLYRGAYSNQPQHF. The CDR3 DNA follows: TGTGCCAGCAGTTTATACAGGGGCGCATATAGCAATCAGCCCCAGCATTTT.

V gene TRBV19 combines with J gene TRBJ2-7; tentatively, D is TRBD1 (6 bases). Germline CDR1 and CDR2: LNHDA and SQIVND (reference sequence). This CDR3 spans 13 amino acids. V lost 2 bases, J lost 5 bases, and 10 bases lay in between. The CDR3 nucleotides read TGTGCCAGTAGTATACACAGGGACCACGAGCAGTACTTC. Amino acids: CASSIHRDHEQYF.

CDR3 coding DNA: TGTGCCAGCAGCTCAGGACTAGCGGGAGAGGCCGGGGAGCTGTTTTTT. Its protein product is CASSSGLAGEAGELFF. The chain has TRBV11-3 and TRBJ2-2; the match to TRBD2 covers 13 bases. CDR3 length: 16 amino acids. Germline values: CDR1 SGHNT, CDR2 YENEEA. The J segment lost 6 bases and the V segment lost 4 bases, leaving 5 bases of the junction unmatched.

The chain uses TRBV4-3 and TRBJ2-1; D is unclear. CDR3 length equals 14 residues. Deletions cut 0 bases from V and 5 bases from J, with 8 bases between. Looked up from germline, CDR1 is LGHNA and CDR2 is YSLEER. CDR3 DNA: TGCGCCAGCAGCCAAGACCGGCATAACAATGAGCAGTTCTTC. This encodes CASSQDRHNNEQFF.

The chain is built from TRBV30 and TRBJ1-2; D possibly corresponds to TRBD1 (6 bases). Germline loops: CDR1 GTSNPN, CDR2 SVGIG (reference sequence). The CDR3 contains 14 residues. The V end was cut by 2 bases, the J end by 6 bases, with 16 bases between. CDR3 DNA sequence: TGTGCCTGGAGTTGGCAGGGGCTCGCAAATGGCTACACCTTC. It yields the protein CAWSWQGLANGYTF.

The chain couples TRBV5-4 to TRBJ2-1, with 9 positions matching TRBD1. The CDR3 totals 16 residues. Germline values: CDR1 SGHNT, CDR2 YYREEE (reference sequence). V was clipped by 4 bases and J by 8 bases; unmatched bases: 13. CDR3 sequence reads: CASSAWTGALNDEQFF. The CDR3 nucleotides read TGTGCCAGCAGCGCCTGGACAGGGGCCCTTAACGATGAGCAGTTCTTC.

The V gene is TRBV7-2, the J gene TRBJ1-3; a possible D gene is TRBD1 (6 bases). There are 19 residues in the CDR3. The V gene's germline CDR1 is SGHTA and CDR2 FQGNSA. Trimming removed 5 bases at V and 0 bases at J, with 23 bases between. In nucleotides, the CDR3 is TGTGCCAGCAGCCCCTACTTCGCAGGGACACCGGCCTCTGGAAACACCATATATTTT. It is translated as CASSPYFAGTPASGNTIYF.

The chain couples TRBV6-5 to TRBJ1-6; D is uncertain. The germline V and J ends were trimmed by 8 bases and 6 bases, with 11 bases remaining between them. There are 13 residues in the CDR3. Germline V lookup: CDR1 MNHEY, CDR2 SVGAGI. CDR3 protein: CASDDTSNSPLHF. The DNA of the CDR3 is TGTGCCAGCGATGACACCTCTAATTCACCCCTCCACTTT.

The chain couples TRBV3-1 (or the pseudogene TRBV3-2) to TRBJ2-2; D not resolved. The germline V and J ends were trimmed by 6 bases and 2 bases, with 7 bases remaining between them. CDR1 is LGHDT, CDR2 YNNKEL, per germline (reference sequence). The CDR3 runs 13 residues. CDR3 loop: CASRDLNTGELFF. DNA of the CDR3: TGTGCCAGCAGGGATCTCAACACCGGGGAGCTGTTTTTT.

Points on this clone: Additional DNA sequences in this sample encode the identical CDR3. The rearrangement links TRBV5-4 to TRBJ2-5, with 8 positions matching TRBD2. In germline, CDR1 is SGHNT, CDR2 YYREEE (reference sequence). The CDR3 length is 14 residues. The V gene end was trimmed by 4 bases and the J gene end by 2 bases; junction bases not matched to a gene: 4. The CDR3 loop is CASSPGTSQETQYF. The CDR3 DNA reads TGTGCCAGCAGCCCCGGGACTAGTCAAGAGACCCAGTACTTC. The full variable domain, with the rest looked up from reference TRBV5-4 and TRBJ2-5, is ETGVTQSPTHLIKTRGQQVTLRCSSQSGHNTVSWYQQALGQGPQFIFQYYREEENGRGNFPPRFSGLQFPNYSSELNVNALELDDSALYLCASSPGTSQETQYFGPGTRLLVL.

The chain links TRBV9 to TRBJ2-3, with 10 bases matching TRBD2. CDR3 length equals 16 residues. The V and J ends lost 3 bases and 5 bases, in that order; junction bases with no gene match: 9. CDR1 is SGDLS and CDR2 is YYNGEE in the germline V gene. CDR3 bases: TGTGCCAGCAGCGCCCAAAAGCGGGAGGGGGTAGATACGCAGTATTTT. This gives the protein CASSAQKREGVDTQYF.

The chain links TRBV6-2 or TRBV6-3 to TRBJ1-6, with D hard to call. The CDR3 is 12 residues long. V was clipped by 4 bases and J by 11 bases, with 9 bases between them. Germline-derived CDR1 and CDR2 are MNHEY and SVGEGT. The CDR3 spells CASSFAGTPLHF. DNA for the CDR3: TGTGCCAGCAGTTTTGCTGGGACACCCCTCCACTTT.

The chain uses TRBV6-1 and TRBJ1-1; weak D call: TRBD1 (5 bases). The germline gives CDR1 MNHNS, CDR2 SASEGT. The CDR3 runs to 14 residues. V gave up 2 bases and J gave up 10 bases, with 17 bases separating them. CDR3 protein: CASSERTRGLGAFF. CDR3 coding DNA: TGTGCCAGCAGTGAACGGACAAGAGGATTGGGAGCTTTCTTT.

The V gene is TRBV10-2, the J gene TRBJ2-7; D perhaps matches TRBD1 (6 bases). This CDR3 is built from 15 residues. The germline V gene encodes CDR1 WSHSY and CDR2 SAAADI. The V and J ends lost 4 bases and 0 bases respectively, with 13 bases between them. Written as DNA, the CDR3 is TGCGCCAGCAGTGGGGCAGGGGCCTACTCCTACGAGCAGTACTTC. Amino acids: CASSGAGAYSYEQYF.

The CDR3 sequence: CASSLRDSYNEQFF. The CDR3 bases are TGTGCCAGCAGCTTGAGGGACAGCTACAATGAGCAGTTCTTC. This chain joins TRBV5-5 and TRBJ2-1, with 7 positions matching TRBD1. V dropped 1 base and J dropped 3; count of bases not matched to a gene: 1. Germline V gives CDR1 SGHKS, CDR2 YYEKEE (reference sequence). CDR3 length: 14 residues.

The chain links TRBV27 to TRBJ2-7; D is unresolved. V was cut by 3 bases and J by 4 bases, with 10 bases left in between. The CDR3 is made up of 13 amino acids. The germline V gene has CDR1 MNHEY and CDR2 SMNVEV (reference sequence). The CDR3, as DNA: TGTGCCAGCAGTTTGGGTGTGGAGTACGAGCAGTACTTC. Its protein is CASSLGVEYEQYF.

For the CDR3, the DNA is TGTGCCAGCAGTTTATTAGCAGGGGTCGTCTCACCCCTCCACTTT. This gives the protein CASSLLAGVVSPLHF. J is TRBJ1-6 and V is TRBV27, with D tentatively TRBD1 (6 bases). From germline, CDR1 is MNHEY and CDR2 SMNVEV (reference sequence). The ends were cut back, 1 base at V and 10 bases at J, with 14 bases in the middle. The CDR3 spans 15 residues.

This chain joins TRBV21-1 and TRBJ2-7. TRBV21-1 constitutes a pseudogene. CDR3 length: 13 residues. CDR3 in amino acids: CASSKVSGSEQYF. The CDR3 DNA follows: TGTGCCAGCAGCAAAGTTTCAGGGAGTGAGCAGTACTTC.

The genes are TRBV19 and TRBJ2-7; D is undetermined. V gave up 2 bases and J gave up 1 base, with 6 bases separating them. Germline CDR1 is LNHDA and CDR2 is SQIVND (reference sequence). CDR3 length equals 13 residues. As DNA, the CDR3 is TGTGCCAGTAGTATAAGCAGGTCCTACGAGCAGTACTTC. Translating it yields CASSISRSYEQYF.

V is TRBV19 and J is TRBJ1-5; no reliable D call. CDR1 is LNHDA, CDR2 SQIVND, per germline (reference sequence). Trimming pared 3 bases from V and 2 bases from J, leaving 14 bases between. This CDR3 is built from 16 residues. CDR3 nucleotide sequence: TGTGCCAGTAGTATTCAAGGAGGGATTGGCAATCAGCCCCAGCATTTT. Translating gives CASSIQGGIGNQPQHF.

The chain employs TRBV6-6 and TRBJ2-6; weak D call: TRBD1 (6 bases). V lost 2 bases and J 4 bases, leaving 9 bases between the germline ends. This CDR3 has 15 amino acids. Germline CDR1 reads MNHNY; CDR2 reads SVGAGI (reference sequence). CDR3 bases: TGTGCCAGCAGTTACCTGGGGGCGGGGGCCAACGTCCTGACTTTC. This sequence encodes CASSYLGAGANVLTF.

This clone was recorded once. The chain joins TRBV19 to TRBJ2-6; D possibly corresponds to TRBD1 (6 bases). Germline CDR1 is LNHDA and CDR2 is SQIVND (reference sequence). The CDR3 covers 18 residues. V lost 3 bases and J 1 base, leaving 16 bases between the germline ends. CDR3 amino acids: CASSIRADSPSGANVLTF. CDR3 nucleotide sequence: TGTGCCAGTAGTATTCGGGCGGACAGTCCGTCTGGGGCCAACGTCCTGACTTTC.

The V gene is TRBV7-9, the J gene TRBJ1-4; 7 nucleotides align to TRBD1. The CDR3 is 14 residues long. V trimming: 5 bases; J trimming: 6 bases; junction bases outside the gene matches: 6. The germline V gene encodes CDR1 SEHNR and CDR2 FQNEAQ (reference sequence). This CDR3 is CASSLGQAHEKLFF. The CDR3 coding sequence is TGTGCCAGCAGCCTCGGACAGGCACATGAAAAACTGTTTTTT.